This entry features one T cell receptor beta chain sequence. The data belong to a study of human T cells and chemical hapten exposure. Overall study: In the sensitization step, 2% DPC was placed on about 2 cm by about 2 cm of upper inner arm skin. The study patch tested 0.01% DPC on the upper back and read results at 6 days.

Per the original methods: The median was 95,638 TCRs per sample, ranging roughly 20,000 to 750,000. A single record per CDR3 protein comes from TCRdb applying MiXCR to the RACE reads. The V and J calls here are based on TCRdb, not the publication. The data show roughly 97,000 distinct CDR3 sequences, 25% to 30% seen once. The germline gives CDR1 LGHNT, CDR2 FRNRAP. The V end lost 0 bases, the J end lost 5 bases, and 4 bases lay between the germline ends. The CDR3 loop spans 12 amino acids. As for time point: patch test 3, about 24 weeks after DPC sensitization. Specified treatment: therapeutic diphenylcyclopropenone sensitization with weekly scalp DPC.

The TCR sequence derives from a man aged 35 to 55 with alopecia areata. Some clones in this sample may be carry-over from other donors' samples. This sequence joins TRBV12-5 and TRBJ2-5; no firm D call. This material consisted of whole blood, taken in connection with sensitization to the hapten diphenylcyclopropenone (DPC). CDR3 sequence (DNA): TGTGCTAGTGGTTTGGTAGGGGAGACCCAGTACTTC. The encoded protein is CASGLVGETQYF.